These 30 T cell receptor beta chains share one sample of origin, sequenced in a study of shared clonotypes between healthy human individuals. Terminally differentiated effector memory CD45RA+ cells were left out of the naive CD8 fraction, which was CD45RO-negative and positively selected for CCR7. Generated by immunoSEQ multiplex PCR, the TCRdb table keeps only in-frame clones and is missing some. Here the sample spans more than 2 million clones, about 95% being singletons. Sample: naive CD8+ T cells sorted from blood. The receptors here all came from a man between 18 and 29 years old in good health.

The chain links TRBV7-9 to TRBJ2-5; perhaps TRBD1 as D (6 bases). The germline V gene has CDR1 SEHNR and CDR2 FQNEAQ (reference sequence). CDR3 length equals 17 residues. V shed 5 bases and J shed 4 bases, with 23 bases lying between them. The DNA of the CDR3 is TGTGCCAGCAGCCCGAAGGACAGCCCGTATGAGCGAGAGACCCAGTACTTC. Translated, it gives CASSPKDSPYERETQYF.

This chain joins TRBV20-1 and TRBJ1-2; D remains unclear. This CDR3 has 9 amino acids. From germline, CDR1 is DFQATT and CDR2 SNEGSKA (reference sequence). Trimming removed 5 bases at V and 6 bases at J, with 4 bases between. CDR3: CSAQDGYTF. The DNA for the CDR3 is TGCAGTGCTCAAGATGGCTACACCTTC.

The chain recombines TRBV21-1 with TRBJ2-4; the DNA was not used to check the table's D call, TRBD1. TRBV21-1 is designated a pseudogene. This CDR3 contains 16 residues. CDR3 loop: CASSKRLGAAKNIQYF. The DNA of the CDR3 is TGTGCCAGCAGCAAAAGGTTGGGGGCAGCCAAAAACATTCAGTACTTC.

V usage is TRBV9 and J usage is TRBJ2-3; D may match TRBD1 or TRBD2 (6 bases each). Germline V CDR1 and CDR2: SGDLS, YYNGEE. Trimming left V 0 bases short and J 6 bases short, with 14 bases between. CDR3 length equals 15 residues. As DNA, the CDR3 is TGTGCCAGCAGCGTAGTCGAGAGGGGGGTGGATACGCAGTATTTT. The encoded protein is CASSVVERGVDTQYF.

Concerning this clone itself: The sample carries other DNA sequences with the same CDR3. V gene TRBV4-1 combines with J gene TRBJ1-5; 7 bases fit TRBD1. With V trimmed by 4 bases and J by 3 bases, 3 bases remained unmatched. Germline assignment: CDR1 MGHRA and CDR2 YSYEKL. The CDR3 is made up of 14 amino acids. CDR3 region: CASSLTGPNQPQHF. Written as DNA, the CDR3 is TGCGCCAGCAGCCTGACAGGGCCCAATCAGCCCCAGCATTTT.

The DNA of the CDR3 is TGTGCCTGGAGTGTAAGCCAGACCAGGGGGCTCTATAATTCACCCCTCCACTTT. Translating it yields CAWSVSQTRGLYNSPLHF. The chain couples TRBV30 to TRBJ1-6; 8 bases are shared with TRBD1. Germline values: CDR1 GTSNPN, CDR2 SVGIG (reference sequence). With 0 bases clipped from V and 3 bases from J, the junction kept 10 bases outside the gene matches. The CDR3 sequence is 18 residues long. The variable domain in full, with the rest retrieved from reference TRBV30 and TRBJ1-6, is SQTIHQWPATLVQPVGSPLSLECTVEGTSNPNLYWYRQAAGRGLQLLFYSVGIGQISSEVPQNLSASRPQDRQFILSSKKLLLSDSGFYLCAWSVSQTRGLYNSPLHFGNGTRLTVT.

This rearrangement joins TRBV7-9 to TRBJ2-7; no clear D gene. This CDR3 is 12 amino acids long. In germline, CDR1 is SEHNR, CDR2 FQNEAQ (reference sequence). V lost 5 bases, J lost 7 bases, and 12 bases lay in between. The CDR3 spells CASSQSIGEQYF. The CDR3 DNA follows: TGTGCCAGCAGCCAATCGATAGGGGAGCAGTACTTC.

This clone was counted a single time. V is TRBV11-3 and J is TRBJ2-5, with TRBD1 identical over 11 bases. The V gene end was trimmed by 4 bases and the J gene end by 4 bases; junction bases not matched to a gene: 5. This CDR3 is 15 amino acids long. CDR1 is SGHNT and CDR2 is YENEEA in the germline V gene. The CDR3 reads CASSSPGQGVETQYF. CDR3 nucleotides: TGTGCCAGCAGCTCACCGGGACAGGGGGTAGAGACCCAGTACTTC.

This clone was recorded only once. The chain links TRBV7-9 to TRBJ1-2; no clear D. V lost 4 bases, J lost 4 bases, and 13 bases lay in between. The CDR3 sequence is 14 residues long. CDR1 is SEHNR and CDR2 is FQNEAQ in the germline V gene (reference sequence). The CDR3 loop reads CASSSKTEPYGYTF. The CDR3 nucleotides are TGTGCCAGCAGCTCCAAGACCGAACCCTATGGCTACACCTTC.

The chain employs TRBV29-1 and TRBJ2-5; 7 positions match TRBD1. CDR3 size: 13 residues. Losses at the gene ends were 6 bases for V and 4 bases for J; bases not matched to a gene: 8. Germline V lookup: CDR1 SQVTM, CDR2 ANQGSEA. The CDR3 bases are TGCAGCGTCCACAGGGGTCAGAGAGAGACCCAGTACTTC. This translates into CSVHRGQRETQYF.

The rearrangement uses TRBV12-5 and TRBJ1-5; 7 nucleotides agree with TRBD1. This CDR3 has 14 amino acids. The germline V gene has CDR1 LGHNT and CDR2 FRNRAP. Trimming removed 4 bases from V and 4 bases from J; junction bases left unmatched: 4. CDR3 nucleotides: TGTGCTAGTGGTTATCAGACAGGGAATCAGCCCCAGCATTTT. Its translation: CASGYQTGNQPQHF.

CDR3 nucleotide sequence: TGTGCCAGCAGCTTACCGCCGTTTGAGCCAACGAATGGCTACACCTTC. This translates into CASSLPPFEPTNGYTF. The V gene is TRBV7-2, the J gene TRBJ1-2, with no clear D. Trimming cost V 2 bases and J 6 bases, with 19 bases left between them. This CDR3 has 16 residues. Germline V gene lookup returns CDR1 SGHTA and CDR2 FQGNSA.

V and J are TRBV5-8 and TRBJ1-2; D ambiguous. The CDR3 contains 14 residues. V dropped 0 bases and J dropped 2 bases, with 8 bases sitting between them. Per germline, CDR1 SGHTS and CDR2 YDEGEE. CDR3 region: CASSLDRANYGYTF. The DNA for the CDR3 is TGTGCCAGCAGCTTGGATCGGGCGAACTATGGCTACACCTTC.

This rearrangement joins TRBV7-9 to TRBJ1-4; the D gene is possibly TRBD1 (5 bases). Germline CDR1 and CDR2: SEHNR and FQNEAQ (reference sequence). Trimming cost V 5 bases and J 5 bases, with 9 bases left between them. The CDR3 spans 13 residues. CDR3 amino acids: CASSRGVNEKLFF. The CDR3 DNA sequence: TGTGCCAGCAGCCGGGGGGTCAATGAAAAACTGTTTTTT.

The chain uses TRBV13 and TRBJ2-5; 11 bases are shared with TRBD2. The ends lost 4 bases at V and 3 bases at J; junction bases unmatched: 10. Germline-derived CDR1 and CDR2 are PRHDT and FYEKMQ (reference sequence). This CDR3 has 17 residues. The CDR3: CASSSGLAEGMKETQYF. The CDR3 DNA sequence: TGTGCCAGCAGCTCGGGACTAGCGGAAGGGATGAAAGAGACCCAGTACTTC.

A remark on this clone: Just one base apart from a much larger clone, this may be a read error. V gene TRBV5-5 combines with J gene TRBJ1-1; the D is unclear. V gave up 2 bases and J gave up 0 bases, with 2 bases separating them. CDR1 and CDR2 (germline): SGHKS, YYEKEE (reference sequence). The CDR3 has 12 amino acids. In DNA, the CDR3 is TGTGCCAGCAGCTTAGTGAACACTGAAGCTTTCTTT. It codes for CASSLVNTEAFF. The full variable domain, its missing parts supplied by reference TRBV5-5 and TRBJ1-1, is DAGVTQSPTHLIKTRGQQVTLRCSPISGHKSVSWYQQVLGQGPQFIFQYYEKEERGRGNFPDRFSARQFPNYSSELNVNALLLGDSALYLCASSLVNTEAFFGQGTRLTVV.

This sequence joins TRBV4-1 and TRBJ1-2; D call uncertain. The ends were cut back, 1 base at V and 4 bases at J, with 10 bases in the middle. Germline V CDR1 and CDR2: MGHRA, YSYEKL. The CDR3 spans 14 residues. As DNA, the CDR3 is TGCGCCAGCAGCCAAGTTACGGTTTTCTATGGCTACACCTTC. Protein: CASSQVTVFYGYTF.

V gene TRBV27 combines with J gene TRBJ2-5; possibly TRBD1 for D (6 bases). The V end lost 5 bases, the J end lost 0 bases, and 10 bases lay between the germline ends. Germline CDR1 MNHEY, CDR2 SMNVEV (reference sequence). The CDR3 consists of 14 residues. The CDR3, as DNA: TGTGCCAGCAGTCGGGACACAGACCAAGAGACCCAGTACTTC. Translated, it gives CASSRDTDQETQYF.

The CDR3 loop is CASSLGTGGPYEQYF. CDR3 nucleotide sequence: TGTGCCAGTAGCCTAGGGACAGGGGGACCCTACGAGCAGTACTTC. The gene calls are TRBV19 and TRBJ2-7, with TRBD1 matching over 11 bases. The CDR3 contains 15 residues. Germline CDR1 reads LNHDA; CDR2 reads SQIVND (reference sequence). Trimming cost V 6 bases and J 2 bases; bases outside gene matches: 6. Using reference TRBV19 and TRBJ2-7 for the parts outside the CDR3, the full variable domain is DGGITQSPKYLFRKEGQNVTLSCEQNLNHDAMYWYRQDPGQGLRLIYYSQIVNDFQKGDIAEGYSVSREKKESFPLTVTSAQKNPTAFYLCASSLGTGGPYEQYFGPGTRLTVT.

The rearrangement links TRBV27 to TRBJ2-7; D gene uncertain. V shed 3 bases and J shed 3 bases, with 12 bases lying between them. Germline CDR1 reads MNHEY; CDR2 reads SMNVEV (reference sequence). The length of the CDR3 is 14 residues. In nucleotides, the CDR3 is TGTGCCAGCAGTTTCGATGGGAAGGTCTACGAGCAGTACTTC. Amino acids: CASSFDGKVYEQYF.

This chain joins TRBV4-2 and TRBJ1-5; TRBD1 aligns across 7 bases. Per germline, CDR1 LGHNA and CDR2 YNFKEQ. Trimming cost V 3 bases and J 2 bases; bases outside gene matches: 7. The CDR3 covers 16 residues. The CDR3 here is CASSQETGAGNQPQHF. The CDR3 DNA is TGTGCCAGCAGCCAGGAAACAGGGGCCGGCAATCAGCCCCAGCATTTT.

This sequence joins TRBV11-2 and TRBJ2-7; the D gene could be TRBD1 or TRBD2 (5 bases each). CDR1 and CDR2 (germline): SGHAT, FQNNGV. V was clipped by 1 base and J by 1 base, with 11 bases between them. The CDR3 sequence is 15 residues long. CDR3 sequence reads: CASSLVGPISYEQYF. CDR3 bases: TGTGCCAGCAGCTTAGTGGGACCGATATCCTACGAGCAGTACTTC.

The chain recombines TRBV6-5 with TRBJ2-7, with TRBD2 identical over 8 bases. The CDR3 is 14 residues long. The germline gives CDR1 MNHEY, CDR2 SVGAGI. The V gene end was trimmed by 6 bases and the J gene end by 3 bases; junction bases not matched to a gene: 7. The CDR3 DNA sequence: TGTGCCAGCAGATTGGGACTAGGGAACTACGAGCAGTACTTC. Protein: CASRLGLGNYEQYF.

Remarks on this clone: The same CDR3 can be traced to other DNA sequences in this sample. The chain links TRBV27 to TRBJ2-7; D is unclear. This CDR3 has 13 amino acids. Trimming cost V 4 bases and J 1 base, with 8 bases left between them. CDR1 is MNHEY, CDR2 SMNVEV, per germline (reference sequence). In DNA, the CDR3 is TGTGCCAGCAGTTGGCGCCCATCCTACGAGCAGTACTTC. Encoded protein: CASSWRPSYEQYF.

The CDR3 bases are TGTGCCAGCAGCGCTAGCGAAGAGACCCAGTACTTC. Amino acids: CASSASEETQYF. The rearrangement joins TRBV9 to TRBJ2-5, with TRBD2 as a possible D gene (6 bases). The CDR3 extends over 12 amino acids. Germline V gives CDR1 SGDLS, CDR2 YYNGEE. Trimming removed 3 bases at V and 3 bases at J, with 6 bases between. The full variable domain, its missing parts supplied by reference TRBV9 and TRBJ2-5, is DSGVTQTPKHLITATGQRVTLRCSPRSGDLSVYWYQQSLDQGLQFLIQYYNGEERAKGNILERFSAQQFPDLHSELNLSSLELGDSALYFCASSASEETQYFGPGTRLLVL.

This rearrangement joins TRBV19 to TRBJ2-7, with 9 bases fitting TRBD1. V lost 6 bases to trimming and J lost 3 bases; unmatched junction nucleotides: 6. Germline lookup yields CDR1 LNHDA and CDR2 SQIVND (reference sequence). There are 14 residues in the CDR3. CDR3 bases: TGTGCCAGTAGCAACAGGGGGCTGGACTACGAGCAGTACTTC. Amino acid sequence: CASSNRGLDYEQYF. Supplemented by reference TRBV19 and TRBJ2-7, the full variable domain reads DGGITQSPKYLFRKEGQNVTLSCEQNLNHDAMYWYRQDPGQGLRLIYYSQIVNDFQKGDIAEGYSVSREKKESFPLTVTSAQKNPTAFYLCASSNRGLDYEQYFGPGTRLTVT.

The V call is TRBV6-5, the J call TRBJ2-5; weak D call: TRBD2 (5 bases). The CDR3 sequence is 14 residues long. CDR1 is MNHEY, CDR2 SVGAGI, per germline. V was clipped by 7 bases and J by 4 bases, with 16 bases between them. The CDR3 nucleotides read TGTGCCAGCACTACACCGGGGATCGGAGAGACCCAGTACTTC. This sequence encodes CASTTPGIGETQYF.

The chain has TRBV6-4 and TRBJ1-6; D not certain. Germline assignment: CDR1 MRHNA and CDR2 SNTAGT. The length of the CDR3 is 14 residues. Deletions cut 8 bases from V and 7 bases from J, with 15 bases between. The CDR3 sequence: CASSPAFSNSPLHF. The CDR3 nucleotides read TGTGCCAGCTCCCCAGCATTCTCAAATTCACCCCTCCACTTT.

The chain has TRBV9 and TRBJ2-2; a weak D match, TRBD2 (6 bases). The CDR3 covers 15 residues. With 0 bases removed from V and 7 bases from J, the gap between germline ends came to 13 bases. The germline gives CDR1 SGDLS, CDR2 YYNGEE. The CDR3: CASSVVGPRDGELFF. The DNA for the CDR3 is TGTGCCAGCAGCGTAGTCGGCCCGCGGGACGGGGAGCTGTTTTTT.

The V and J genes are TRBV28 and TRBJ1-5; the D is unclear. CDR3 length: 12 amino acids. V was shortened by 11 bases and J by 7 bases, with 15 bases between the two germline ends. Per the germline V gene, CDR1 is MDHEN and CDR2 is SYDVKM. The CDR3 spells CAADRLEQPQHF. Written as DNA, the CDR3 is TGTGCCGCTGACCGTCTGGAGCAGCCCCAGCATTTT.